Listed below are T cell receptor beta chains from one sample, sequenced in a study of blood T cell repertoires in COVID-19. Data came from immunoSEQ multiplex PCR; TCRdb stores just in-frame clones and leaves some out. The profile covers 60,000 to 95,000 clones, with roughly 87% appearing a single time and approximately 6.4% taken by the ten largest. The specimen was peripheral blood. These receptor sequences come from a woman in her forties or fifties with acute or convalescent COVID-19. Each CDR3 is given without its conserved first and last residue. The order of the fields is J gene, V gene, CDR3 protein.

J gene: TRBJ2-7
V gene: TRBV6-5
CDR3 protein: ASSYSRTVSYEQY

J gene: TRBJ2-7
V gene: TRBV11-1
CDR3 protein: ASSLLGGRGHEQY

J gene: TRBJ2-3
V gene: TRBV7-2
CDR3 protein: ASSSGVDTQY

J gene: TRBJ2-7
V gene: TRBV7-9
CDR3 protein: ASSPRAGSYEQY

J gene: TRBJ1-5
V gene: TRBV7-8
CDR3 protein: ASSPLGTGSRSNQPQH

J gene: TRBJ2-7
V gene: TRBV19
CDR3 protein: ASSMGAGGYEQY

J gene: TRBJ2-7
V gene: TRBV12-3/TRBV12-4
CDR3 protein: ASSVSGGEQY

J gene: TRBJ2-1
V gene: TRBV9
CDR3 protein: ASSVGPSGHNEQF

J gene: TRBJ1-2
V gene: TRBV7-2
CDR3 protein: ASSSPGVSGGYGYT

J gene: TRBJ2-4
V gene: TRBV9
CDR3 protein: ASSARDRDISIQY

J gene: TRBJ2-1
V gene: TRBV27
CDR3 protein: ASSSLGQYNEQF

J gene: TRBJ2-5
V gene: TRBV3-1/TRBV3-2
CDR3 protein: ASSQAGIYQETQY

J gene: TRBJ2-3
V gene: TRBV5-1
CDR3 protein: ASSPGISSTDTQY

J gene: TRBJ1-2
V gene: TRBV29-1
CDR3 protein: SVEDLSYGYT

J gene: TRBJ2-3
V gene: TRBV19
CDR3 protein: ASSAQPGLAGVADTQY

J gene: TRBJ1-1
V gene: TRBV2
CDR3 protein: AVTGSMNTEAF

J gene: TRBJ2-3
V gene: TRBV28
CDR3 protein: ASSLLGEGQY

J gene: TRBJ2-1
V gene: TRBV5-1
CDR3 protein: ASSLAGTVYNEQF

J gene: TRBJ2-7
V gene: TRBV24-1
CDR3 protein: ATSDDSYEQY

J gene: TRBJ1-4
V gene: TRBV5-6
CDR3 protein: ASSKSGRPNEKLF

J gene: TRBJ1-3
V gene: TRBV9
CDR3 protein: ASASGFQPTSGNTIY

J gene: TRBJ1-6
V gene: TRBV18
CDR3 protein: ASSTTGVNSPLH

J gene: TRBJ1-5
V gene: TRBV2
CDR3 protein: ASSEELGSNQPQH

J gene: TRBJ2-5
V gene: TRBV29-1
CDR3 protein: SVDYPSGETQY

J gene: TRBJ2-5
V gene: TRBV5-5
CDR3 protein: ATTGVRETQY

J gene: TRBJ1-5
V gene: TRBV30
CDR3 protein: AWSVGGTQPQH

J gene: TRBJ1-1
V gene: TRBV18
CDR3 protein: ASSPDRGHLNTEAF

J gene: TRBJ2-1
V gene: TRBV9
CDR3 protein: ASSVSASSYNEQF

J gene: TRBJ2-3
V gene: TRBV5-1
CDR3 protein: ASSLGTRDTQY

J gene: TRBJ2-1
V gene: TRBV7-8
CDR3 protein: ASSLAGTSTYNEQF

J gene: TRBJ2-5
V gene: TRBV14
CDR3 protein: ASSQMGRTSGAGETQY

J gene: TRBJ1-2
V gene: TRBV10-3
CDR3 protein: AISELPELGYT

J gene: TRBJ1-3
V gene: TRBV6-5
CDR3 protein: ASSLGTPSGNTIY

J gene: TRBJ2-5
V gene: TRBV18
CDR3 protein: ASSPRTGGLETQY

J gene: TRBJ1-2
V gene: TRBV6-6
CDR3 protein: ASSSTGQSGGYT

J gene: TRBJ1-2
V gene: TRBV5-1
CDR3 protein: ASSDTMTGAQSGYT